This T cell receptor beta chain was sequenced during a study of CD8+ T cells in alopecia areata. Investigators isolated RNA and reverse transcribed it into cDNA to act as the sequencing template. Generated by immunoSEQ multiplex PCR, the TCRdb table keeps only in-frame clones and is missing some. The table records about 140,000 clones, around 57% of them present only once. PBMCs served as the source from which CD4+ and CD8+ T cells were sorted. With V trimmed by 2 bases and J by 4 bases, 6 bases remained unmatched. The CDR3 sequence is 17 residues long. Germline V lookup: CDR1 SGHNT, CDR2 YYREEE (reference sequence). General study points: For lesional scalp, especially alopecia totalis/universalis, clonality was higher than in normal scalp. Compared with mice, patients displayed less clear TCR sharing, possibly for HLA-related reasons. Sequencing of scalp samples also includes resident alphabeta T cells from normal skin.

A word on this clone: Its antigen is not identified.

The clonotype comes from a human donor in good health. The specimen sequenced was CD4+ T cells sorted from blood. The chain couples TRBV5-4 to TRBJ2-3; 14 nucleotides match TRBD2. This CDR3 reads CASSLGTSGSGADTQYF. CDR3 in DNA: TGTGCCAGCAGCTTAGGGACTAGCGGGAGTGGGGCAGATACGCAGTATTTT.